This TCR beta chain was identified in a study of cytomegalovirus exposure and HLA in healthy donors. This PCR relied on a set of 60 Vbeta primers and 13 Jbeta primers. Original processing methods: Later, an analysis found 75 million to 100 million unique TCR beta chains, and around 12 million of these were shared. Some clones are missing from TCRdb's copy, which holds only in-frame ones; the method was immunoSEQ multiplex PCR. That table gives V, J and clone size, and the DNA gave D and trimming. In the table there are about 99,000 clones, approximately 80% of which are singletons. Comments on this clone: Its antigen remains unknown.

The CDR3 length is 13 residues. Looked up from germline, CDR1 is SGHRS and CDR2 is YFSETQ. General study results and limits: The investigators catalogued some 160 TCR beta chains as cytomegalovirus-associated.

The TCR was taken from a man in his forties or fifties in good health and CMV-seronegative. The chain combines TRBV5-1 with TRBJ2-5; 7 bases line up with TRBD2. The better agreement between TRBJ2-7 and the DNA end casts doubt on the J call. The specimen sequenced was PBMCs. CDR3 sequence (DNA): TGCGCCAGCAGCCCGGGAGGAACCTACGAGCAGTACTTC. It specifies CASSPGGTYEQYF.